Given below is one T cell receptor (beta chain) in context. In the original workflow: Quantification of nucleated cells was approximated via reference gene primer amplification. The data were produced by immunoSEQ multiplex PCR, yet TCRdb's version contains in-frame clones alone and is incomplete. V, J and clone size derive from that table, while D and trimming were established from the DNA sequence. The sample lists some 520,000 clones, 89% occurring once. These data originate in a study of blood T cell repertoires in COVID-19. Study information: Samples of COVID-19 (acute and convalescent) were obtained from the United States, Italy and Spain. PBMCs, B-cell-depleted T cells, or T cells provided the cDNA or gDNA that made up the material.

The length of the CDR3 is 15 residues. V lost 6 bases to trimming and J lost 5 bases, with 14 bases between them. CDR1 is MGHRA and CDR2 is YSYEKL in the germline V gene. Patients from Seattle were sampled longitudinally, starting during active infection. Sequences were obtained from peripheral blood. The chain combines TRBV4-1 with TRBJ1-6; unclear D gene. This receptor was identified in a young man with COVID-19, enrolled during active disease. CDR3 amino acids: CASRRSSQNNSPLHF. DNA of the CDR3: TGCGCCAGCAGGCGGTCTTCCCAGAATAATTCACCCCTCCACTTT.